This TCR beta chain was recovered during a study of blood T cell repertoires in COVID-19. On the study more broadly: Samples of COVID-19 (acute and convalescent) were obtained from the United States, Italy and Spain. PBMCs, B-cell-depleted T cells, or T cells provided the cDNA or gDNA that made up the material.

Between the trimmed V and J ends, which lost 8 bases and 2 bases, there was a span of 12 bases. CDR1 is MNHEY, CDR2 SVGAGI, per germline. The CDR3 contains 13 residues. In the original workflow: Estimation of nucleated cell counts relied on the amplification of reference gene primers. TCRdb's copy holds only in-frame clones and misses some; the assay was immunoSEQ multiplex PCR. That table supplies the V and J calls and clone size; D and trimming were determined from the DNA. The data hold 150,000 to 200,000 clones, with approximately 90% observed a single time. This chain connects TRBV6-5 to TRBJ1-1; D gene ambiguous. What was sequenced was peripheral blood. The TCR originated in a man younger than 35 who had recovered from COVID-19. The CDR3 coding sequence is TGTGCCAGCTGTCGAGGGCCCAACACTGAAGCTTTCTTT. Amino acids: CASCRGPNTEAFF.